Below, 6 T cell receptor beta chains from the same sample are listed, as sequenced in a study of cytomegalovirus exposure and HLA in healthy donors. The PCR used 60 Vbeta and 13 Jbeta primers. Sequenced by immunoSEQ multiplex PCR; TCRdb stores in-frame clones only, minus some. The table lists 170,000 or so clones, roughly 80% of them singletons, with about 4.9% in the top ten. Sequences were obtained from PBMCs. These TCRs come from a man aged 18 to 29 in good health and CMV-seronegative.

The rearrangement joins TRBV19 to TRBJ1-4; D unresolved. Per germline, CDR1 LNHDA and CDR2 SQIVND (reference sequence). There are 17 residues in the CDR3. Trimming pared 1 base from V and 7 bases from J, leaving 19 bases between. CDR3 in amino acids: CASSIVGAGGRLEKLFF. DNA of the CDR3: TGTGCCAGTAGTATAGTTGGAGCGGGTGGTCGTCTTGAAAAACTGTTTTTT.

With respect to this clone: No DNA is shown, since the ends of the CDR3 on it are uncertain; the CDR3 is the one TCRdb lists. The V call is TRBV1, the J call TRBJ2-1; the table calls TRBD2, which could not be checked here. TRBV1 is an annotated pseudogene. Counting both end residues, the CDR3 totals 18 amino acids. The CDR3 region is CTSSQEFVVASGANEQFF.

V and J are TRBV5-1 and TRBJ2-7, with 8 positions matching TRBD1. V shed 5 bases and J 4 bases; nucleotides not matched to a gene: 11. The CDR3 spans 15 residues. Germline V CDR1 and CDR2: SGHRS, YFSETQ. This chain's CDR3 is CASSSGQGLRYEQYF. CDR3 bases: TGCGCCAGCAGTTCTGGACAGGGCCTCAGATACGAGCAGTACTTC.

This chain joins TRBV14 and TRBJ2-2; D perhaps matches TRBD2 (6 bases). V lost 2 bases and J lost 6, with 13 bases in between. The germline gives CDR1 SGHDN, CDR2 FVKESK. The CDR3 extends over 15 amino acids. CDR3 in DNA: TGTGCCAGCAGCCAATTTCACGGGGGTGCCGGGGAGCTGTTTTTT. Amino acids: CASSQFHGGAGELFF.

This sequence joins TRBV28 and TRBJ2-3; 9 bases match TRBD2. Losses at the gene ends were 4 bases for V and 6 bases for J; bases not matched to a gene: 8. Germline V gives CDR1 MDHEN, CDR2 SYDVKM. The CDR3 is 15 residues long. The CDR3 reads CASSSSGGRADTQYF. CDR3 in DNA: TGTGCCAGCAGTTCGTCGGGCGGGAGGGCGGATACGCAGTATTTT. The entire variable domain, with the rest obtained from reference TRBV28 and TRBJ2-3, is as follows: DVKVTQSSRYLVKRTGEKVFLECVQDMDHENMFWYRQDPGLGLRLIYFSYDVKMKEKGDIPEGYSVSREKKERFSLILESASTNQTSMYLCASSSSGGRADTQYFGPGTRLTVL.

The J gene is TRBJ1-3, the V gene TRBV19; D possibly corresponds to TRBD1 (5 bases). The CDR3 is 15 amino acids. CDR1 is LNHDA, CDR2 SQIVND, per germline (reference sequence). Trimming shortened V by 9 bases and J by 0 bases, and 15 bases separated the two germline ends. The CDR3 sequence is CASSKGPGSGNTIYF. The DNA of the CDR3 is TGTGCCAGCTCCAAGGGGCCGGGCTCTGGAAACACCATATATTTT.